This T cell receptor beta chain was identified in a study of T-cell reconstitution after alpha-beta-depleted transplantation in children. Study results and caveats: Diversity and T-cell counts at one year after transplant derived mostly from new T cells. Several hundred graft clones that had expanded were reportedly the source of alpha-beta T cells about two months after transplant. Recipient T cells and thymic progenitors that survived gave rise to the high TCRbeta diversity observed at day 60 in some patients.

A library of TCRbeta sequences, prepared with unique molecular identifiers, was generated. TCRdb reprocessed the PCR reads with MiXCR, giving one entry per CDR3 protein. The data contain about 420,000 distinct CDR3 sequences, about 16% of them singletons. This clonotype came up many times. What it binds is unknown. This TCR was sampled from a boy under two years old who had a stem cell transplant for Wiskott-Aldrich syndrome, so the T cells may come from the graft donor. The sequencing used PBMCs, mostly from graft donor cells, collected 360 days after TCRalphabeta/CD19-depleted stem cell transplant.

CDR3: CASYPRGRVTDTQYF. As DNA, the CDR3 is TGTGCCAGCTACCCCAGGGGTCGAGTCACAGATACGCAGTATTTT. The genes are TRBV28 and TRBJ2-3; a weak D match, TRBD1 (6 bases). CDR3 length: 15 residues. Germline values: CDR1 MDHEN, CDR2 SYDVKM. Trimming removed 8 bases from V and 2 bases from J, with 17 bases in between.